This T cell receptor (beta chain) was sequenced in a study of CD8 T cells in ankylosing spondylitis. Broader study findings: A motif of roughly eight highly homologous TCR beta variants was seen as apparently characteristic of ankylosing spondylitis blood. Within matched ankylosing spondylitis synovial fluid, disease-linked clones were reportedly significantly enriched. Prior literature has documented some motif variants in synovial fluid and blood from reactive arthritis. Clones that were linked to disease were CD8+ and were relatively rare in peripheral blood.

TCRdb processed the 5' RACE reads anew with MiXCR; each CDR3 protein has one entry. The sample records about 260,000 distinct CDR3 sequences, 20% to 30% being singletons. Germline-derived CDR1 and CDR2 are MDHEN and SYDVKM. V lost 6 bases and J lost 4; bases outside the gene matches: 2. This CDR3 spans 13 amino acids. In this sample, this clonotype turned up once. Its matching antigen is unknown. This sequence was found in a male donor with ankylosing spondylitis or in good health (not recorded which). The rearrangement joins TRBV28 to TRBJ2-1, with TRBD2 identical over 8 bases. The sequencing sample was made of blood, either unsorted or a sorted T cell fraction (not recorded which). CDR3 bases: TGTGCCAGCAGAAGCGGGGGATACAATGAGCAGTTCTTC. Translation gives CASRSGGYNEQFF. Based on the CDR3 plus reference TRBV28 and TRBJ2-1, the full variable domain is DVKVTQSSRYLVKRTGEKVFLECVQDMDHENMFWYRQDPGLGLRLIYFSYDVKMKEKGDIPEGYSVSREKKERFSLILESASTNQTSMYLCASRSGGYNEQFFGPGTRLTVL.